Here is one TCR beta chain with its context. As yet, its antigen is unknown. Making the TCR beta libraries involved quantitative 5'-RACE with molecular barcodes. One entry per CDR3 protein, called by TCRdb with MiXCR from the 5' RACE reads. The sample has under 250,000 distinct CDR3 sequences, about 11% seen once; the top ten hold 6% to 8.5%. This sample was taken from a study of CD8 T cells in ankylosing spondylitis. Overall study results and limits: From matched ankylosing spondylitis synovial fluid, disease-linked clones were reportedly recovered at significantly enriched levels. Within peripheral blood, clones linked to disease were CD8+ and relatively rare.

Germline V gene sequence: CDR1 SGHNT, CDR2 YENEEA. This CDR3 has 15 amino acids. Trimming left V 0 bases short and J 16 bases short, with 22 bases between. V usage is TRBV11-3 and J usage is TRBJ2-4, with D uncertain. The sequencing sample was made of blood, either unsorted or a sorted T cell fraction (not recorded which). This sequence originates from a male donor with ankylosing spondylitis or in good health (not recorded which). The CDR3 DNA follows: TGTGCCAGCAGCTTAGACGTAAATGTTAGAGATGTTTGTTACTTC. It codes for CASSLDVNVRDVCYF.